This passage covers 21 T cell receptor beta chains from one sample sequenced in a study of blood T cells in healthy people across ages. The authors ran a second PCR of about 7 to 11 cycles using a sample-barcoded 5' primer and a J-beta primer mix. TCRdb analysed the 5' RACE reads with MiXCR anew, one entry per CDR3 protein. The data show approximately 850,000 distinct CDR3 sequences, 58% seen once. What was sequenced was blood. These receptors were taken from a man between 25 and 39 years old in good health.

This chain links TRBV9 with TRBJ2-7, with D uncertain. The CDR3 contains 14 residues. V was clipped by 0 bases and J by 0 bases, with 7 bases between them. Germline V gene lookup returns CDR1 SGDLS and CDR2 YYNGEE. This CDR3 reads CASSVDPNSYEQYF. CDR3 coding DNA: TGTGCCAGCAGCGTAGATCCTAACTCCTACGAGCAGTACTTC.

The rearrangement links TRBV4-3 to TRBJ2-4; D call uncertain. V was shortened by 0 bases and J by 8 bases, with 11 bases between the two germline ends. Germline V gene lookup returns CDR1 LGHNA and CDR2 YSLEER. The CDR3 consists of 14 residues. The CDR3 sequence is CASSQDPISDIQYF. CDR3 coding DNA: TGCGCCAGCAGCCAAGATCCCATAAGCGACATTCAGTACTTC.

This clonotype came up once. A much larger clone sits a single nucleotide away, making a read error possible. The rearrangement links TRBV10-2 to TRBJ1-6; D is unclear. Trimming removed 7 bases at V and 9 bases at J, with 22 bases between. Germline loops: CDR1 WSHSY, CDR2 SAAADI. CDR3 length equals 16 residues. CDR3 protein: CASTNTDQLPSSPLHF. The CDR3 bases are TGCGCCAGCACGAATACAGATCAACTTCCCTCTTCACCCCTCCACTTT.

V usage is TRBV2 and J usage is TRBJ2-7, with a weak D call TRBD2 (6 bases). Trimming cost V 5 bases and J 4 bases, with 15 bases left between them. Germline CDR1 SNHLY, CDR2 FYNNEI. The CDR3 consists of 14 residues. CDR3 in DNA: TGTGCCAGCAGTAGAGCCGGGACTCATTACGAGCAGTACTTC. This encodes CASSRAGTHYEQYF.

V is TRBV28 and J is TRBJ2-4; 9 bases agree with TRBD1. TRBJ2-7 explains the end of the DNA better; the J call may be wrong. Per germline, CDR1 MDHEN and CDR2 SYDVKM. The CDR3 extends over 13 amino acids. In nucleotides, the CDR3 is TGTGCCAGCAGGGGACAGGGTATGTACGAGCAGTACTTC. Its protein product is CASRGQGMYEQYF.

This clonotype was seen once. This sequence joins TRBV5-1 and TRBJ2-5, with D perhaps TRBD2 (6 bases). Trimming stripped 4 bases from V and 2 bases from J, with 15 bases between. The CDR3 loop spans 15 amino acids. CDR1 is SGHRS and CDR2 is YFSETQ in the germline V gene. The CDR3 loop is CASSLGTLPQETQYF. In nucleotides, the CDR3 is TGCGCCAGCAGCCTCGGGACTCTTCCACAAGAGACCCAGTACTTC. The complete variable domain, with remaining parts taken from reference TRBV5-1 and TRBJ2-5, reads KAGVTQTPRYLIKTRGQQVTLSCSPISGHRSVSWYQQTPGQGLQFLFEYFSETQRNKGNFPGRFSGRQFSNSRSEMNVSTLELGDSALYLCASSLGTLPQETQYFGPGTRLLVL.

V is TRBV7-2 and J is TRBJ2-3, with D possibly being TRBD1 (5 bases). The V and J ends lost 4 bases and 0 bases respectively, with 11 bases between them. The CDR3 spans 15 residues. The germline CDR1 and CDR2 sequences are SGHTA and FQGNSA. The CDR3 spells CASSSQTASTDTQYF. CDR3 in DNA: TGTGCCAGCAGCTCCCAGACAGCTAGCACAGATACGCAGTATTTT.

This rearrangement joins TRBV20-1 to TRBJ1-2; TRBD1 aligns across 8 bases. The V and J ends lost 3 bases and 4 bases, in that order; junction bases with no gene match: 7. The CDR3 runs 14 residues. The germline V gene encodes CDR1 DFQATT and CDR2 SNEGSKA (reference sequence). The CDR3 reads CSASPGQVVYGYTF. The CDR3, as DNA: TGCAGTGCTAGCCCGGGACAGGTTGTCTATGGCTACACCTTC.

A remark on this clonotype: Compared with germline, one end of the junction differs, possibly owing to a read error. The chain is built from TRBV20-1 and TRBJ1-6; no firm D call. CDR1 and CDR2 (germline): DFQATT, SNEGSKA (reference sequence). This CDR3 is built from 15 residues. The CDR3 sequence: CSARSGGSYNSPPHF. As DNA, the CDR3 is TGCAGTGCTAGATCCGGTGGCTCCTATAATTCACCCCCCCACTTT.

This clonotype was found once. The rearrangement links TRBV30 to TRBJ1-5, with TRBD1 matching 7 bases. Germline trimming cut 4 bases from V and 2 bases from J; bases unmatched to any gene: 5. Per the germline V gene, CDR1 is GTSNPN and CDR2 is SVGIG (reference sequence). The CDR3 totals 14 residues. CDR3 loop: CAWTRQGGNQPQHF. CDR3 bases: TGTGCCTGGACAAGACAGGGCGGCAATCAGCCCCAGCATTTT.

This chain joins TRBV4-2 and TRBJ2-5, with no clear D. The germline V gene has CDR1 LGHNA and CDR2 YNFKEQ. The length of the CDR3 is 13 residues. Trimming cost V 1 base and J 5 bases, with 8 bases left between them. The DNA for the CDR3 is TGTGCCAGCAGCCAAGTAAGGTGGGAGACCCAGTACTTC. This encodes CASSQVRWETQYF.

The V and J genes are TRBV5-1 and TRBJ2-4; 7 positions match TRBD1. The J call is uncertain, as TRBJ2-7 better fits the DNA end. The germline CDR1 and CDR2 sequences are SGHRS and YFSETQ. CDR3 length: 15 amino acids. The DNA of the CDR3 is TGCGCCAGCAGCCCCGGACAGGCCCTTACCCACGAGCAGTACTTC. Translating it yields CASSPGQALTHEQYF.

The V call is TRBV28, the J call TRBJ2-5, with unresolved D. V was shortened by 5 bases and J by 7 bases, with 17 bases between the two germline ends. The CDR3 covers 14 residues. Germline V gene lookup returns CDR1 MDHEN and CDR2 SYDVKM. CDR3 in DNA: TGTGCCAGCAGTACCACTCGATCTTCAGGGACCCAGTACTTC. Amino acid sequence: CASSTTRSSGTQYF. Supplemented by reference TRBV28 and TRBJ2-5, the full variable domain reads DVKVTQSSRYLVKRTGEKVFLECVQDMDHENMFWYRQDPGLGLRLIYFSYDVKMKEKGDIPEGYSVSREKKERFSLILESASTNQTSMYLCASSTTRSSGTQYFGPGTRLLVL.

This clonotype was observed a handful of times. The chain links TRBV6-2 or TRBV6-3 to TRBJ2-4, with D perhaps matching TRBD1 or TRBD2 (6 bases each). The J call is in doubt because the DNA end fits TRBJ2-5 better. This CDR3 comprises 14 residues. Germline V gene lookup returns CDR1 MNHEY and CDR2 SVGEGT. The CDR3 region is CASSFTGRWETQYF. Written as DNA, the CDR3 is TGTGCCAGCAGTTTCACAGGGAGGTGGGAGACCCAGTACTTC.

The chain combines TRBV7-2 with TRBJ2-7, with 9 bases matching TRBD2. The germline V gene encodes CDR1 SGHTA and CDR2 FQGNSA. The V gene end was trimmed by 2 bases and the J gene end by 0 bases; junction bases not matched to a gene: 5. This CDR3 comprises 16 residues. In DNA, the CDR3 is TGTGCCAGCAGCTTAAGGAGCGGGGGGTCCTCCTACGAGCAGTACTTC. Its translation: CASSLRSGGSSYEQYF. Combining the CDR3 with reference TRBV7-2 and TRBJ2-7 gives the whole variable domain GAGVSQSPSNKVTEKGKDVELRCDPISGHTALYWYRQSLGQGLEFLIYFQGNSAPDKSGLPSDRFSAERTGGSVSTLTIQRTQQEDSAVYLCASSLRSGGSSYEQYFGPGTRLTVT.

V is TRBV7-9 and J is TRBJ2-5; 9 bases are shared with TRBD2. The CDR3 extends over 16 amino acids. V lost 0 bases to trimming and J lost 11 bases; unmatched junction nucleotides: 13. Germline V lookup: CDR1 SEHNR, CDR2 FQNEAQ (reference sequence). CDR3: CASSLAASGVYNEQYF. For the CDR3, the DNA is TGTGCCAGCAGCTTAGCGGCTAGCGGGGTCTACAATGAGCAGTACTTC.

The rearrangement links TRBV9 to TRBJ2-5; possible D gene TRBD1, 5 bases. The CDR3 covers 15 residues. Between the trimmed V and J ends, which lost 0 bases and 0 bases, there was a span of 9 bases. Germline lookup yields CDR1 SGDLS and CDR2 YYNGEE. CDR3 sequence: CASSVGAGHQETQYF. CDR3 coding DNA: TGTGCCAGCAGCGTAGGGGCAGGGCACCAAGAGACCCAGTACTTC.

The rearrangement uses TRBV5-1 and TRBJ1-1; D gene unclear. The germline V gene encodes CDR1 SGHRS and CDR2 YFSETQ. V was pared by 6 bases and J by 1 base, with 10 bases between. The CDR3 has 13 amino acids. The CDR3 bases are TGCGCCAGCAACGAAAGAGAGAACACTGAAGCTTTCTTT. Translating it yields CASNERENTEAFF.

J is TRBJ2-1 and V is TRBV11-1, with 12 bases identical to TRBD2. The CDR3 is 15 amino acids. V was clipped by 3 bases and J by 6 bases; unmatched bases: 3. Germline CDR1 is SGHAT and CDR2 is FQDESV (reference sequence). CDR3 sequence: CASSLTSGSTNEQFF. Written as DNA, the CDR3 is TGTGCCAGCAGCTTGACTAGCGGGAGTACCAATGAGCAGTTCTTC.

The chain's CDR3 is CASSQDRVAPSEQYF. The CDR3 region has the DNA TGCGCCAGCAGCCAAGATAGGGTGGCCCCATCCGAGCAGTACTTC. V gene TRBV4-3 combines with J gene TRBJ2-7; no clear D gene. Germline values: CDR1 LGHNA, CDR2 YSLEER. The CDR3 consists of 15 residues. V dropped 0 bases and J dropped 6 bases, with 15 bases sitting between them.

The chain has TRBV5-1 and TRBJ1-2, with D perhaps matching TRBD1 (5 bases). This CDR3 contains 15 residues. V was pared by 0 bases and J by 2 bases, with 11 bases between. Germline V gene data show CDR1 as SGHRS and CDR2 as YFSETQ. CDR3 residues: CASSLVFGGNYGYTF. CDR3 nucleotide sequence: TGCGCCAGCAGCTTGGTTTTTGGGGGAAACTATGGCTACACCTTC.